The sequence of this T cell receptor (beta chain) was determined in a study of blood T cells in healthy people across ages. Study background: Per two T cells, template switching captured roughly one barcoded beta molecule.

The authors ran a second PCR of 7 to 11 cycles using a sample-barcoded 5' primer and a J-beta primer mix. TCRdb re-analysed the 5' RACE reads in MiXCR, keeping a single row per CDR3 protein. The sample contains approximately 1.5 million distinct CDR3 sequences, 40% to 45% of which appear only once. V lost 4 bases and J lost 8, with 16 bases in between. Germline V lookup: CDR1 SGHRS, CDR2 YFSETQ. The CDR3 has 14 residues. A few counts support this clonotype. The sequencing input was blood. The rearrangement joins TRBV5-1 to TRBJ2-1; D is unclear. The receptor's source is a woman between 18 and 29 years old in good health. CDR3 protein: CASSPFLGFDEQFF. The CDR3 DNA follows: TGCGCCAGCAGCCCTTTCTTGGGGTTCGATGAGCAGTTCTTC.